This T cell receptor (beta chain) was found in a study of CXCR3-negative and CXCR3-positive naive CD8 T cells. On this clonotype: Its specificity is not known.

Study results and limitations: Hydrophobicity of TRB CDR3s was greater in CXCR3-positive naive cells than in CXCR3-negative naive cells. Similar TRBV-TRBJ gene usage was seen in naive CXCR3-negative and CXCR3-positive cells, but not in memory cells.

The CDR3 has 12 amino acids. The germline V gene has CDR1 MDHEN and CDR2 SYDVKM. The libraries of TRB cDNA were prepared using 5' RACE with UMI labels. TCRdb reprocessed the 5' RACE reads, keeping one entry per CDR3 protein, no DNA. Its table lists roughly 130,000 distinct CDR3 sequences. The clonotype originates from a human donor in good health. Some clones in this sample may be carry-over from other donors' samples. The sequencing sample was made of naive CXCR3+ CD8+ T cells from blood. Stated subset: CD45RO-CCR7+CD27+CD95- naive CD8+ T cells expressing CXCR3 (TNR3+). V and J are TRBV28 and TRBJ2-1. CDR3 sequence: CASSPSINEQFF.